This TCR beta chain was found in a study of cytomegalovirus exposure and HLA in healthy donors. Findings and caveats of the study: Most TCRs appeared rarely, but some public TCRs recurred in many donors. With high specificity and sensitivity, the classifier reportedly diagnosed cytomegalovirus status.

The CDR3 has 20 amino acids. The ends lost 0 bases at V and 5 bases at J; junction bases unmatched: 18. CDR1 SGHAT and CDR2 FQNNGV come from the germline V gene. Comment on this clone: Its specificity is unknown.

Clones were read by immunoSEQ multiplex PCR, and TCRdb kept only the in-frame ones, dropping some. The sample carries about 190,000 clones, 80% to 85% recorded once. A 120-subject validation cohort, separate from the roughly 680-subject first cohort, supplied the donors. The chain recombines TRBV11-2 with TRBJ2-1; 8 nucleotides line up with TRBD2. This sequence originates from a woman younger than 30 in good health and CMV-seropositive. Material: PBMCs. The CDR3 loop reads CASSLDPLRVNGGAHNEQFF. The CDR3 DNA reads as TGTGCCAGCAGCTTAGACCCCCTTCGCGTCAACGGGGGGGCCCACAATGAGCAGTTCTTC.